Following are 31 T cell receptor beta chains from one sample sequenced in a study of T cells in Graves' hyperthyroidism and ophthalmopathy. RNA transcripts provided the source from which TCR beta CDR3 regions were amplified. TCR CDR3 regions were first amplified by RT-PCR with HTBI primers. TCRdb ran MiXCR on the multiplex PCR reads and lists one entry per CDR3 protein. Here the sample spans 370,000 or so distinct CDR3 sequences, approximately 14% being singletons. Sequenced sample: blood. The source is a woman in her late teens or twenties with Graves' hyperthyroidism that later progressed to Graves' ophthalmopathy.

In its sample, this clonotype was seen many times. V is TRBV6-2 or TRBV6-3 and J is TRBJ2-5, with D hard to call. CDR1 and CDR2 from the germline V gene are MNHEY and SVGEGT. This CDR3 contains 15 residues. Between the trimmed V and J ends, which lost 0 bases and 6 bases, there was a span of 14 bases. The CDR3 coding sequence is TGTGCCAGCAGTTACTCACTCCAAGGGCAAAAGACCCAGTACTTC. Protein sequence: CASSYSLQGQKTQYF.

The chain uses TRBV3-1 and TRBJ2-7, with 9 bases that match TRBD1. In germline, CDR1 is LGHDT, CDR2 YNNKEL (reference sequence). The J segment lost 6 bases and the V segment lost 0 bases, leaving 9 bases of the junction unmatched. The CDR3 contains 16 residues. CDR3 sequence: CASSQDWDGTGLEQYF. CDR3 DNA: TGTGCCAGCAGCCAAGATTGGGACGGGACAGGGCTCGAGCAGTACTTC.

J is TRBJ1-2 and V is TRBV27, with TRBD1 identical over 7 bases. V dropped 7 bases and J dropped 8; count of bases not matched to a gene: 16. This CDR3 contains 15 residues. CDR1 is MNHEY and CDR2 is SMNVEV in the germline V gene (reference sequence). The CDR3 sequence: CASNTGTVLSVGYTF. DNA of the CDR3: TGTGCCAGCAACACCGGGACAGTTCTCTCGGTGGGCTACACCTTC.

This clonotype was found many times. The CDR3 loop is CSARVGGVSYNEQFF. The CDR3 nucleotides read TGCAGTGCTAGAGTCGGGGGGGTCTCCTACAATGAGCAGTTCTTC. The V gene is TRBV20-1, the J gene TRBJ2-1; TRBD2 matches at 8 bases. J lost 0 bases, V lost 1 base, and 2 bases had no gene match. The CDR3 extends over 15 amino acids. The germline gives CDR1 DFQATT, CDR2 SNEGSKA (reference sequence).

This clonotype has only a few counts. The chain links TRBV7-2 to TRBJ1-5; D is possibly TRBD1 (5 bases). Per the germline V gene, CDR1 is SGHTA and CDR2 is FQGNSA. V was pared by 1 base and J by 4 bases, with 11 bases between. The CDR3 extends over 15 amino acids. Here the CDR3 reads CASSLEAAGNQPQHF. CDR3 DNA: TGTGCCAGCAGCTTAGAAGCGGCAGGGAATCAGCCCCAGCATTTT. Drawing the rest from reference TRBV7-2 and TRBJ1-5, the complete variable domain is GAGVSQSPSNKVTEKGKDVELRCDPISGHTALYWYRQSLGQGLEFLIYFQGNSAPDKSGLPSDRFSAERTGGSVSTLTIQRTQQEDSAVYLCASSLEAAGNQPQHFGDGTRLSIL.

The rearrangement joins TRBV29-1 to TRBJ2-7, with 8 bases that match TRBD1. J was trimmed by 2 bases and V by 0 bases; bases with no gene match: 6. CDR1 and CDR2 from the germline V gene are SQVTM and ANQGSEA. This CDR3 is 15 amino acids long. The CDR3, as DNA: TGCAGCGTTGAAGACACAGGGGGGCCCCCCTACGAGCAGTACTTC. Amino acid sequence: CSVEDTGGPPYEQYF.

This clonotype was counted ten times or more. The gene calls are TRBV2 and TRBJ2-7; 8 nucleotides align to TRBD1. The CDR3 contains 14 residues. J lost 5 bases, V lost 1 base, and 4 bases had no gene match. Germline loops: CDR1 SNHLY, CDR2 FYNNEI. CDR3 DNA sequence: TGTGCCAGCAGTGAAGACAGGGGGTCGAACGAGCAGTACTTC. This gives the protein CASSEDRGSNEQYF.

The gene calls are TRBV6-4 and TRBJ2-1; 13 nucleotides line up with TRBD2. V gave up 11 bases and J gave up 1 base; unmatched junction bases: 8. The germline V gene encodes CDR1 MRHNA and CDR2 SNTAGT. CDR3 length: 16 residues. The CDR3 DNA is TGTGCCGGCCGGACTAGCGGGAGAGTATCCTACAATGAGCAGTTCTTC. This translates into CAGRTSGRVSYNEQFF.

This clonotype has at least ten counts. This chain links TRBV6-1 with TRBJ2-2; D is perhaps TRBD2 (5 bases). Germline lookup yields CDR1 MNHNS and CDR2 SASEGT. The CDR3 loop spans 17 amino acids. V dropped 2 bases and J dropped 1 base, with 14 bases sitting between them. The CDR3 loop reads CASSELESGLNTGELFF. The CDR3 bases are TGTGCCAGCAGTGAATTGGAAAGCGGACTGAACACCGGGGAGCTGTTTTTT.

This chain connects TRBV5-1 to TRBJ1-6; 9 nucleotides agree with TRBD1. The CDR3 consists of 16 residues. The V and J ends lost 3 bases and 7 bases, in that order; junction bases with no gene match: 8. The V gene's germline CDR1 is SGHRS and CDR2 YFSETQ. DNA of the CDR3: TGCGCCAGCAGCTGGGGGACAGGGTTCATCAATTCACCCCTCCACTTT. It codes for CASSWGTGFINSPLHF.

This clonotype has just a few counts. The chain couples TRBV7-9 to TRBJ2-3, with 9 positions matching TRBD2. Germline-derived CDR1 and CDR2 are SEHNR and FQNEAQ (reference sequence). The CDR3 spans 16 residues. V lost 0 bases and J lost 3; bases outside the gene matches: 4. This CDR3 reads CASSLASSGNTDTQYF. The CDR3, as DNA: TGTGCCAGCAGCTTAGCGTCTAGCGGGAATACAGATACGCAGTATTTT.

This chain joins TRBV30 and TRBJ2-7; D is ambiguous. This CDR3 region has 11 residues. The germline V and J ends were trimmed by 3 bases and 6 bases, with 9 bases remaining between them. Germline V gene data show CDR1 as GTSNPN and CDR2 as SVGIG (reference sequence). In DNA form, the CDR3 reads TGTGCCTGGAGCCCCGGACCCGAGCAGTACTTC. As protein: CAWSPGPEQYF.

This clonotype was observed many times. This chain uses TRBV7-6 with TRBJ1-3; perhaps TRBD1 as D (5 bases). Germline CDR1 is SGHVS and CDR2 is FNYEAQ. The V end was cut by 4 bases, the J end by 7 bases, with 17 bases between. This CDR3 contains 15 residues. CDR3 sequence (DNA): TGTGCCAGCAGCTCCCCCCAGGGAGGTGGGAACACCATATATTTT. This codes for CASSSPQGGGNTIYF.

This clonotype was picked up a small number of times. The rearrangement joins TRBV15 to TRBJ2-7, with TRBD1 matching 11 bases. Germline V gene lookup returns CDR1 LNHNV and CDR2 YYDKDF (reference sequence). V was pared by 3 bases and J by 2 bases, with 6 bases of the junction left unmatched. The CDR3 covers 16 residues. CDR3 region: CATSSKRTGGPYEQYF. The CDR3 DNA reads TGTGCCACCAGCAGCAAAAGGACAGGGGGCCCCTACGAGCAGTACTTC.

V and J are TRBV7-9 and TRBJ2-7; 7 bases map to TRBD2. CDR1 SEHNR and CDR2 FQNEAQ come from the germline V gene (reference sequence). With 5 bases clipped from V and 6 bases from J, the junction kept 13 bases outside the gene matches. This CDR3 comprises 15 residues. The CDR3 here is CASSPDGEGRVEQYF. CDR3 bases: TGTGCCAGCAGCCCCGATGGGGAGGGGAGGGTCGAGCAGTACTTC.

The chain couples TRBV9 to TRBJ2-1; a weak D match, TRBD2 (5 bases). Germline CDR1 reads SGDLS; CDR2 reads YYNGEE. Trimming stripped 3 bases from V and 3 bases from J, with 10 bases between. The CDR3 extends over 14 amino acids. Here the CDR3 DNA reads TGTGCCAGCAGCGGAGGTAGCGTCTACAATGAGCAGTTCTTC. It specifies CASSGGSVYNEQFF.

In its sample, this clonotype was seen many times. This chain connects TRBV7-3 to TRBJ2-1; a weak D match, TRBD2 (6 bases). Germline V gene data show CDR1 as SGHTA and CDR2 as FQGTGA. Trimming removed 5 bases at V and 4 bases at J, with 18 bases between. The CDR3 loop spans 16 amino acids. The CDR3 nucleotides are TGTGCCAGCAGCGCCGGGACTCCTAGGGTATACAATGAGCAGTTCTTC. It yields the protein CASSAGTPRVYNEQFF.

In its sample, this clonotype was seen many times. The chain has TRBV18 and TRBJ1-1; D might be TRBD1 (5 bases). Trimming cost V 5 bases and J 4 bases, with 14 bases left between them. The germline V gene encodes CDR1 KGHSH and CDR2 LQKENI. This CDR3 contains 14 residues. The CDR3 is CASSGNTGGTEAFF. The DNA of the CDR3 is TGTGCCAGCTCAGGGAACACAGGAGGCACTGAAGCTTTCTTT.

This clonotype was detected many times. This chain links TRBV20-1 with TRBJ2-7, with 7 bases matching TRBD1. The germline V gene encodes CDR1 DFQATT and CDR2 SNEGSKA (reference sequence). The CDR3 extends over 12 amino acids. V lost 7 bases to trimming and J lost 2 bases; unmatched junction nucleotides: 5. The CDR3 bases are TGCAGTGGGGGGCAGGGGGCCTACGAGCAGTACTTC. Its translation is CSGGQGAYEQYF.

The V and J genes are TRBV27 and TRBJ2-2; TRBD1 agrees at 12 bases. Germline V CDR1 and CDR2: MNHEY, SMNVEV (reference sequence). The J segment lost 5 bases and the V segment lost 2 bases, leaving 9 bases of the junction unmatched. The CDR3 covers 18 residues. The CDR3 bases are TGTGCCAGCAGTTTAAAGTGGGGACAGGGGGCGCGAACCGGGGAGCTGTTTTTT. This sequence encodes CASSLKWGQGARTGELFF.

This clonotype has a handful of counts. The CDR3 loop is CASSLGVDRGIKAFF. The CDR3 DNA reads as TGTGCCAGCAGCTTAGGTGTCGACAGGGGGATAAAGGCTTTCTTT. The chain has TRBV7-9 and TRBJ1-1; 9 positions match TRBD1. Germline V gene sequence: CDR1 SEHNR, CDR2 FQNEAQ (reference sequence). The J segment lost 11 bases and the V segment lost 1 base, leaving 11 bases of the junction unmatched. This CDR3 is built from 15 residues. The variable domain in full, completed from reference TRBV7-9 and TRBJ1-1, reads DTGVSQNPRHKITKRGQNVTFRCDPISEHNRLYWYRQTLGQGPEFLTYFQNEAQLEKSRLLSDRFSAERPKGSFSTLEIQRTEQGDSAMYLCASSLGVDRGIKAFFGQGTRLTVV.

The chain links TRBV29-1 to TRBJ2-2, with D possibly being TRBD1 or TRBD2 (5 bases each). Trimming cost V 0 bases and J 8 bases, with 16 bases left between them. The length of the CDR3 is 15 residues. CDR1 SQVTM and CDR2 ANQGSEA come from the germline V gene. The CDR3 protein is CSVEDPIPGGGELFF. The CDR3 DNA sequence: TGCAGCGTTGAAGACCCAATACCTGGGGGTGGGGAGCTGTTTTTT.

The chain employs TRBV27 and TRBJ2-2; no firm D call. The CDR3 covers 14 residues. Germline CDR1 reads MNHEY; CDR2 reads SMNVEV (reference sequence). V was cut by 3 bases and J by 2 bases, with 7 bases left in between. The CDR3 region is CASSFPGNTGELFF. The DNA of the CDR3 is TGTGCCAGCAGTTTCCCTGGAAACACCGGGGAGCTGTTTTTT.

V is TRBV15 and J is TRBJ2-4; 7 bases match TRBD2. CDR1 LNHNV and CDR2 YYDKDF come from the germline V gene (reference sequence). This CDR3 is 16 amino acids long. The J segment lost 6 bases and the V segment lost 0 bases, leaving 8 bases of the junction unmatched. CDR3 amino acids: CATSRDSGGSLNIQYF. CDR3 nucleotides: TGTGCCACCAGCAGAGATTCGGGGGGTAGCCTAAACATTCAGTACTTC.

This clonotype came up many times. J is TRBJ2-3 and V is TRBV28; D ambiguous. Germline V gene data show CDR1 as MDHEN and CDR2 as SYDVKM. This CDR3 comprises 15 residues. Trimming pared 4 bases from V and 0 bases from J, leaving 11 bases between. CDR3 sequence (DNA): TGTGCCAGCAGTTCGCGGTACTTGAGCACAGATACGCAGTATTTT. Translating gives CASSSRYLSTDTQYF.

The gene calls are TRBV27 and TRBJ2-3; 9 nucleotides agree with TRBD2. Germline CDR1 reads MNHEY; CDR2 reads SMNVEV (reference sequence). The CDR3 length is 14 residues. The ends lost 3 bases at V and 7 bases at J; junction bases unmatched: 5. CDR3 amino acids: CASSFSGSFNTQYF. The CDR3 DNA sequence: TGTGCCAGCAGTTTTAGCGGGAGCTTTAATACGCAGTATTTT.

At least ten counts were recorded for this clonotype. The genes are TRBV12-3 or TRBV12-4 and TRBJ1-4, with D tentatively TRBD1 (6 bases). The V end was cut by 5 bases, the J end by 4 bases, with 14 bases between. The CDR3 totals 15 residues. This CDR3 is CASSPIDRINEKLFF. For the CDR3, the DNA is TGTGCCAGCAGTCCCATAGACAGGATTAATGAAAAACTGTTTTTT.

The gene calls are TRBV19 and TRBJ2-7; the match to TRBD1 covers 8 bases. Germline values: CDR1 LNHDA, CDR2 SQIVND (reference sequence). This CDR3 is built from 15 residues. Trimming at V came to 6 bases and at J to 3 bases, leaving 10 bases not matched to a gene. CDR3 DNA sequence: TGTGCCAGTAGCAGGGGCGGGACAGGAGACTACGAGCAGTACTTC. It is translated as CASSRGGTGDYEQYF.

This clonotype was recorded many times. The rearrangement joins TRBV7-9 to TRBJ2-7; 7 positions match TRBD2. CDR1 SEHNR and CDR2 FQNEAQ come from the germline V gene (reference sequence). The CDR3 is made up of 16 amino acids. J lost 5 bases, V lost 2 bases, and 12 bases had no gene match. The CDR3, as DNA: TGTGCCAGCAGCTTAACGTCGGGGAGGGACCCCCACGAGCAGTACTTC. Amino acid sequence: CASSLTSGRDPHEQYF.

At least ten counts were recorded for this clonotype. The chain recombines TRBV6-1 with TRBJ1-1; D is ambiguous. Germline assignment: CDR1 MNHNS and CDR2 SASEGT. V was pared by 5 bases and J by 4 bases, with 14 bases between. The CDR3 extends over 14 amino acids. Here the CDR3 reads CASSPFLGGTEAFF. The CDR3 DNA follows: TGTGCCAGCAGTCCTTTTCTGGGTGGCACTGAAGCTTTCTTT.

This clonotype was recorded many times. The chain combines TRBV10-3 with TRBJ1-4, with D tentatively TRBD1 (5 bases). Trimming took off 7 bases at V and 6 bases at J, with 21 bases between the two ends. This CDR3 has 16 residues. The germline V gene encodes CDR1 ENHRY and CDR2 SYGVKD. The CDR3 sequence is CAITVFTRVKDEKLFF. DNA for the CDR3: TGTGCCATCACAGTCTTCACCAGGGTAAAGGATGAAAAACTGTTTTTT.